Below, 28 T cell receptor beta chains from the same sample are listed, as sequenced in a study of shared T cell receptors in the human thymus. Here immunoSEQ multiplex PCR was the method, and the copy in TCRdb shows in-frame clones only, minus some. The sample holds about 540,000 clones, around 78% seen once. The data also belong to a second study, concerning human thymus T cells.

What was sequenced was thymocytes. Every receptor here comes from a boy in the first two years of life with a congenital heart defect.

The chain uses TRBV2 and TRBJ2-7; D possibly corresponds to TRBD2 (5 bases). This CDR3 has 13 residues. From germline, CDR1 is SNHLY and CDR2 FYNNEI. V lost 6 bases to trimming and J lost 0 bases, with 9 bases between them. Written as DNA, the CDR3 is TGTGCCAGCAGGAGCGGTCGCTCCTACGAGCAGTACTTC. It codes for CASRSGRSYEQYF.

The chain has TRBV28 and TRBJ2-5; 10 nucleotides match TRBD2. The CDR3 is 15 amino acids. V shed 3 bases and J 4 bases; nucleotides not matched to a gene: 5. Germline CDR1 and CDR2: MDHEN and SYDVKM. CDR3 loop: CASSLVPSGRETQYF. The CDR3 DNA sequence: TGTGCCAGCAGTTTGGTCCCTAGCGGGAGAGAGACCCAGTACTTC. Variable domain in full (rest from reference TRBV28 and TRBJ2-5): DVKVTQSSRYLVKRTGEKVFLECVQDMDHENMFWYRQDPGLGLRLIYFSYDVKMKEKGDIPEGYSVSREKKERFSLILESASTNQTSMYLCASSLVPSGRETQYFGPGTRLLVL.

V and J are TRBV30 and TRBJ2-1; D is perhaps TRBD2 (6 bases). Germline CDR1 is GTSNPN and CDR2 is SVGIG (reference sequence). The CDR3 sequence is 15 residues long. Trimming took 4 bases from V and 2 from J, leaving 15 bases between them. The CDR3 loop is CAWIGVSGTYNEQFF. The CDR3, as DNA: TGTGCCTGGATAGGGGTTAGCGGTACCTACAATGAGCAGTTCTTC.

The chain uses TRBV15 and TRBJ2-7; D is possibly TRBD2 (6 bases). Trimming pared 6 bases from V and 6 bases from J, leaving 21 bases between. The CDR3 has 15 amino acids. Germline lookup yields CDR1 LNHNV and CDR2 YYDKDF (reference sequence). In DNA, the CDR3 is TGTGCCACCAGTATTAAATGGGCGGGAACGGGCGAGCAGTACTTC. Translation gives CATSIKWAGTGEQYF. Based on the CDR3 plus reference TRBV15 and TRBJ2-7, the full variable domain is DAMVIQNPRYQVTQFGKPVTLSCSQTLNHNVMYWYQQKSSQAPKLLFHYYDKDFNNEADTPDNFQSRRPNTSFCFLDIRSPGLGDTAMYLCATSIKWAGTGEQYFGPGTRLTVT.

The chain carries TRBV25-1 and TRBJ2-2; unclear D gene. V was cut by 6 bases and J by 6 bases, with 11 bases left in between. CDR1 MGHDK and CDR2 SYGVNS come from the germline V gene. The CDR3 runs to 13 residues. Here the CDR3 reads CASRAPRAGELFF. CDR3 sequence (DNA): TGTGCCAGCAGAGCTCCTCGCGCCGGGGAGCTGTTTTTT.

The gene calls are TRBV21-1 and TRBJ2-7; the table's D call, TRBD1, was not checked against the DNA. TRBV21-1 is annotated as a pseudogene. The CDR3 extends over 14 amino acids. CDR3 sequence: CASSNSGDPSEQYF. The CDR3 nucleotides read TGTGCCAGCAGCAATTCAGGGGACCCCAGCGAGCAGTACTTC.

The V call is TRBV29-1, the J call TRBJ2-1, with 13 bases fitting TRBD2. The CDR3 length is 23 residues. The germline V gene has CDR1 SQVTM and CDR2 ANQGSEA. J was trimmed by 0 bases and V by 0 bases; bases with no gene match: 20. The CDR3, as DNA: TGCAGCGTTGAAGATCGGAGACTAGCGGGAGGTTTAAGGGGTGGAAGCTCCTACAATGAGCAGTTCTTC. Translated, it gives CSVEDRRLAGGLRGGSSYNEQFF.

A single count supports this clone. V is TRBV6-5 and J is TRBJ1-5, with 7 bases that match TRBD1. V gave up 6 bases and J gave up 2 bases; unmatched junction bases: 4. Germline assignment: CDR1 MNHEY and CDR2 SVGAGI. The CDR3 consists of 14 residues. CDR3: CASRITGGNQPQHF. The CDR3 nucleotides read TGTGCCAGCAGAATAACAGGGGGCAATCAGCCCCAGCATTTT.

The V call is TRBV27, the J call TRBJ2-2; possibly TRBD2 for D (6 bases). This CDR3 has 15 residues. The germline V gene has CDR1 MNHEY and CDR2 SMNVEV (reference sequence). Between the trimmed V and J ends, which lost 3 bases and 5 bases, there was a span of 13 bases. CDR3 nucleotides: TGTGCCAGCAGTTTTACCCCGGAGGGAACCGGGGAGCTGTTTTTT. It yields the protein CASSFTPEGTGELFF.

V gene TRBV4-3 combines with J gene TRBJ2-5; D remains unclear. This CDR3 has 13 residues. Germline CDR1 is LGHNA and CDR2 is YSLEER. The V end lost 1 base, the J end lost 5 bases, and 8 bases lay between the germline ends. The CDR3 spells CASSQAPRETQYF. CDR3 nucleotides: TGCGCCAGCAGCCAAGCCCCGAGGGAGACCCAGTACTTC.

CDR3 coding DNA: TGTGCCAGCAGTTTAATAAGAGGGGAGGGGTGGTACAATGAGCAGTTCTTC. Residues: CASSLIRGEGWYNEQFF. The rearrangement links TRBV27 to TRBJ2-1; 7 bases are a match to TRBD2. With V trimmed by 2 bases and J by 4 bases, 11 bases remained unmatched. Germline assignment: CDR1 MNHEY and CDR2 SMNVEV (reference sequence). The CDR3 is 17 amino acids.

The chain couples TRBV7-2 to TRBJ2-1, with 9 bases aligning to TRBD1. V lost 5 bases, J lost 5 bases, and 7 bases stayed unmatched. Per germline, CDR1 SGHTA and CDR2 FQGNSA. This CDR3 is built from 15 residues. CDR3 protein: CASSPDRGFDNEQFF. As DNA, the CDR3 is TGTGCCAGCAGCCCAGACAGGGGGTTCGACAATGAGCAGTTCTTC.

This clone was seen more than once but under ten times. The V gene is TRBV5-1, the J gene TRBJ2-3; no reliable D call. The CDR3 is made up of 13 amino acids. Germline V gene sequence: CDR1 SGHRS, CDR2 YFSETQ. V lost 3 bases and J lost 0, with 5 bases in between. DNA for the CDR3: TGCGCCAGCAGCTCTCCTAGCACAGATACGCAGTATTTT. This encodes CASSSPSTDTQYF.

V usage is TRBV28 and J usage is TRBJ1-1, with D maybe TRBD1 (5 bases). Germline V gene data show CDR1 as MDHEN and CDR2 as SYDVKM. With 8 bases removed from V and 0 bases from J, the gap between germline ends came to 16 bases. The CDR3 is made up of 15 amino acids. As DNA, the CDR3 is TGTGCCAGCGGCCGTAGGGGTCGGATGAACACTGAAGCTTTCTTT. Its translation: CASGRRGRMNTEAFF.

This clone was observed a single time. V usage is TRBV15 and J usage is TRBJ2-1; 13 bases are shared with TRBD2. Trimming at V came to 2 bases and at J to 3 bases, leaving 10 bases not matched to a gene. The germline CDR1 and CDR2 sequences are LNHNV and YYDKDF (reference sequence). This CDR3 has 19 residues. The CDR3 sequence is CATSRWTSGSLGHYNEQFF. In nucleotides, the CDR3 is TGTGCCACCAGCAGATGGACTAGCGGGAGTCTGGGGCACTACAATGAGCAGTTCTTC. The full variable domain, in which reference TRBV15 and TRBJ2-1 provide the parts outside the CDR3, is DAMVIQNPRYQVTQFGKPVTLSCSQTLNHNVMYWYQQKSSQAPKLLFHYYDKDFNNEADTPDNFQSRRPNTSFCFLDIRSPGLGDTAMYLCATSRWTSGSLGHYNEQFFGPGTRLTVL.

V usage is TRBV5-4 and J usage is TRBJ2-1, with 10 bases matching TRBD2. The CDR3 extends over 15 amino acids. Germline V gives CDR1 SGHNT, CDR2 YYREEE (reference sequence). J lost 9 bases, V lost 3 bases, and 9 bases had no gene match. The chain's CDR3 is CASSSPSGSDSEQFF. The CDR3 DNA is TGTGCCAGCAGCTCCCCTAGCGGGAGCGATAGTGAGCAGTTCTTC. Full variable domain (remainder filled in from reference TRBV5-4 and TRBJ2-1): ETGVTQSPTHLIKTRGQQVTLRCSSQSGHNTVSWYQQALGQGPQFIFQYYREEENGRGNFPPRFSGLQFPNYSSELNVNALELDDSALYLCASSSPSGSDSEQFFGPGTRLTVL.

The chain combines TRBV6-5 with TRBJ2-5; 7 nucleotides line up with TRBD1. The CDR3 has 13 amino acids. Trimming took 6 bases from V and 3 from J; bases not matched to a gene: 4. In germline, CDR1 is MNHEY, CDR2 SVGAGI. CDR3 in amino acids: CASSLGQKETQYF. CDR3 DNA sequence: TGTGCCAGCAGCCTGGGACAGAAAGAGACCCAGTACTTC.

This clone showed up just once. The chain carries TRBV6-1 and TRBJ2-7; D is possibly TRBD2 (6 bases). V lost 4 bases and J 1 base, leaving 17 bases between the germline ends. CDR3 length: 16 residues. Germline CDR1 and CDR2: MNHNS and SASEGT. The chain's CDR3 is CASSGAGSSASYEQYF. The CDR3 DNA follows: TGTGCCAGCAGTGGGGCCGGATCTAGCGCGTCCTACGAGCAGTACTTC.

The chain recombines TRBV6-5 with TRBJ2-1, with 8 positions matching TRBD1. V shed 6 bases, J shed 5 bases, and the junction held 9 bases outside the gene matches. Per the germline V gene, CDR1 is MNHEY and CDR2 is SVGAGI. The CDR3 totals 15 residues. For the CDR3, the DNA is TGTGCCAGCAGCTCCTCCGGGACAGGTAACAATGAGCAGTTCTTC. It encodes CASSSSGTGNNEQFF.

The genes are TRBV27 and TRBJ2-7; weak D call: TRBD1 (6 bases). Germline CDR1 is MNHEY and CDR2 is SMNVEV (reference sequence). The CDR3 has 15 amino acids. V was shortened by 2 bases and J by 0 bases, with 11 bases between the two germline ends. This chain's CDR3 is CASSLGQKSSYEQYF. In DNA form, the CDR3 reads TGTGCCAGCAGTTTAGGACAGAAGAGCTCCTACGAGCAGTACTTC.

The V gene is TRBV12-1, the J gene TRBJ2-5; TRBD1, the table's D call, was not compared with the DNA. TRBV12-1 is labeled a pseudogene. CDR3 length: 13 residues. The CDR3 loop reads CASRGTGLETQYF. In nucleotides, the CDR3 is TGTGCCAGCAGAGGGACAGGGTTGGAGACCCAGTACTTC.

This clone was counted once. The chain links TRBV19 to TRBJ2-7; TRBD1 might be the D (6 bases). The CDR3 spans 12 residues. V gave up 6 bases and J gave up 5 bases, with 11 bases separating them. Germline CDR1 and CDR2: LNHDA and SQIVND (reference sequence). The CDR3 region is CASSRGRNEQYF. The CDR3 DNA is TGTGCCAGTAGCAGGGGCCGGAACGAGCAGTACTTC.

The chain has TRBV11-2 and TRBJ2-1; D possibly corresponds to TRBD1 (6 bases). The V end lost 7 bases, the J end lost 3 bases, and 16 bases lay between the germline ends. Germline V lookup: CDR1 SGHAT, CDR2 FQNNGV. The CDR3 has 15 residues. CDR3 loop: CASNHRVAYYNEQFF. CDR3 DNA: TGTGCCAGCAACCACAGGGTCGCCTACTACAATGAGCAGTTCTTC. The full variable domain, in which reference TRBV11-2 and TRBJ2-1 provide the parts outside the CDR3, is EAGVAQSPRYKIIEKRQSVAFWCNPISGHATLYWYQQILGQGPKLLIQFQNNGVVDDSQLPKDRFSAERLKGVDSTLKIQPAKLEDSAVYLCASNHRVAYYNEQFFGPGTRLTVL.

The chain is built from TRBV7-8 and TRBJ2-7, with TRBD2 matching 10 bases. Germline loops: CDR1 SGHVS, CDR2 FQNEAQ. V lost 1 base and J lost 2; bases outside the gene matches: 8. This CDR3 is 17 amino acids long. The CDR3 loop is CASSLEGGLAPTYEQYF. CDR3 coding DNA: TGTGCCAGCAGCTTAGAAGGGGGACTAGCGCCCACCTACGAGCAGTACTTC.

The chain combines TRBV27 with TRBJ2-1, with unresolved D. The CDR3 covers 11 residues. V was clipped by 3 bases and J by 10 bases, with 7 bases between them. Germline V gives CDR1 MNHEY, CDR2 SMNVEV (reference sequence). The CDR3 sequence: CASSFRLEQFF. Here the CDR3 DNA reads TGTGCCAGCAGTTTTCGGTTAGAGCAGTTCTTC.

V gene TRBV27 combines with J gene TRBJ2-5, with 15 bases fitting TRBD2. Trimming at V came to 1 base and at J to 5 bases, leaving 8 bases not matched to a gene. The CDR3 sequence is 18 residues long. Germline lookup yields CDR1 MNHEY and CDR2 SMNVEV (reference sequence). The CDR3 nucleotides are TGTGCCAGCAGTTTATATCGGACTAGCGGGAGGGCCAGGGAGACCCAGTACTTC. Translating it yields CASSLYRTSGRARETQYF.

The chain recombines TRBV2 with TRBJ2-7; unclear D gene. CDR3 length: 14 amino acids. CDR1 and CDR2 (germline): SNHLY, FYNNEI. The V end lost 1 base, the J end lost 7 bases, and 14 bases lay between the germline ends. The CDR3 nucleotides are TGTGCCAGCAGTGAAGGGCAGATAACCAAGGAGCAGTACTTC. It is translated as CASSEGQITKEQYF. Complete variable domain (other parts from reference TRBV2 and TRBJ2-7): EPEVTQTPSHQVTQMGQEVILRCVPISNHLYFYWYRQILGQKVEFLVSFYNNEISEKSEIFDDQFSVERPDGSNFTLKIRSTKLEDSAMYFCASSEGQITKEQYFGPGTRLTVT.

The chain couples TRBV14 to TRBJ2-5; 8 nucleotides match TRBD1. Germline V gives CDR1 SGHDN, CDR2 FVKESK. CDR3 size: 15 residues. The V and J ends lost 3 bases and 5 bases, in that order; junction bases with no gene match: 8. CDR3 DNA: TGTGCCAGCAGCCAGGACAGGGATACATCGGAGACCCAGTACTTC. Protein: CASSQDRDTSETQYF.